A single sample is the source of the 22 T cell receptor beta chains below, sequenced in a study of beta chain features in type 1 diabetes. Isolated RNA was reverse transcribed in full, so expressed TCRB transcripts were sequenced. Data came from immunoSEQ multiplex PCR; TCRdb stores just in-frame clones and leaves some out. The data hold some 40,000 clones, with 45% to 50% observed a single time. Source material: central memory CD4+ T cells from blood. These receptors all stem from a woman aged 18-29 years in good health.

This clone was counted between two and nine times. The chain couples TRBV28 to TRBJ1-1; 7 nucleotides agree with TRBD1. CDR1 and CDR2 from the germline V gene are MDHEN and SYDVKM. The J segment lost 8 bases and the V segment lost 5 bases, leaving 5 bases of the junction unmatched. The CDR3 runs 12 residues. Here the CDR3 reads CASSPPTGEAFF. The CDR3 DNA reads TGTGCCAGCAGTCCCCCGACAGGGGAAGCTTTCTTT.

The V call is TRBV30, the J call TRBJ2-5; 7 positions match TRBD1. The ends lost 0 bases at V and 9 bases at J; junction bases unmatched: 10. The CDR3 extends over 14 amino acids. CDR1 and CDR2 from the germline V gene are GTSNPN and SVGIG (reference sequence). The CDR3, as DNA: TGTGCCTGGAGTGTAGGGGGCAGCCGGGTGTCCCAGTACTTC. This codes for CAWSVGGSRVSQYF.

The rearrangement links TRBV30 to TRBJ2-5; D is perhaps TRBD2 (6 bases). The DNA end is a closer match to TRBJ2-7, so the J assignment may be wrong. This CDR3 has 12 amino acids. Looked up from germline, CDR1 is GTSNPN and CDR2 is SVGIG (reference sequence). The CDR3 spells CAWRGGPYEQYF. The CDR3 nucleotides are TGTGCCTGGAGGGGGGGTCCCTACGAGCAGTACTTC.

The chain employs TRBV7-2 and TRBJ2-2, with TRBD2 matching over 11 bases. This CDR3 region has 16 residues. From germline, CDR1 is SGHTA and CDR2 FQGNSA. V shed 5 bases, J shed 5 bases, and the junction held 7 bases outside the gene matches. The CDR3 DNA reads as TGTGCCAGCAGCCCTACTAGCGGGAGTCGGACCGGGGAGCTGTTTTTT. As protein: CASSPTSGSRTGELFF.

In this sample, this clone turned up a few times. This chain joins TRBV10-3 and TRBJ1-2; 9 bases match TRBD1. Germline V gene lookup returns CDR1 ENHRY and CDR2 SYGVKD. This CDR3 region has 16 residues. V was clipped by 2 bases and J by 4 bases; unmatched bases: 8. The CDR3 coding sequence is TGTGCCATCAGTGAGCCAAGGACAGGGGTGGGCTATGGCTACACCTTC. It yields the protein CAISEPRTGVGYGYTF.

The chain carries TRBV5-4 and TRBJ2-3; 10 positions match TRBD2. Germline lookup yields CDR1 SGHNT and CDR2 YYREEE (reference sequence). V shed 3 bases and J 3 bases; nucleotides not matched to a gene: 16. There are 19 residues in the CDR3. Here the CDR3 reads CASSWSNPTSGEATDTQYF. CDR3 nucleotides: TGTGCCAGCAGCTGGAGCAACCCCACTAGCGGGGAGGCTACAGATACGCAGTATTTT.

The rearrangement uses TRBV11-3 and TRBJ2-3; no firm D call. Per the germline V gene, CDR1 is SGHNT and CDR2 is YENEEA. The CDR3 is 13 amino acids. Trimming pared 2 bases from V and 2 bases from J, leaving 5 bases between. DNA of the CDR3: TGTGCCAGCAGCTTAACTGACACAGATACGCAGTATTTT. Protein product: CASSLTDTDTQYF. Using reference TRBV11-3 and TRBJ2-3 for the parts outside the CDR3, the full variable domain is EAGVVQSPRYKIIEKKQPVAFWCNPISGHNTLYWYLQNLGQGPELLIRYENEEAVDDSQLPKDRFSAERLKGVDSTLKIQPAELGDSAVYLCASSLTDTDTQYFGPGTRLTVL.

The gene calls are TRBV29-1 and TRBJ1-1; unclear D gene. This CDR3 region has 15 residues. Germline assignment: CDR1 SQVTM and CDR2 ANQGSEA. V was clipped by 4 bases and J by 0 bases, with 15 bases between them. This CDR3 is CSVAPGRLVNTEAFF. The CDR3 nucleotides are TGCAGCGTTGCCCCCGGGAGGTTGGTGAACACTGAAGCTTTCTTT.

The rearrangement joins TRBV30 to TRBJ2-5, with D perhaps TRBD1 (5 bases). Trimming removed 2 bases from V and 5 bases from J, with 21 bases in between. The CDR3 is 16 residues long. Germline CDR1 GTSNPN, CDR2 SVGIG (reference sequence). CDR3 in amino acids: CAWSLSSLGARETQYF. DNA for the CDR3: TGTGCCTGGAGTCTCTCTTCCCTAGGGGCTCGCGAGACCCAGTACTTC.

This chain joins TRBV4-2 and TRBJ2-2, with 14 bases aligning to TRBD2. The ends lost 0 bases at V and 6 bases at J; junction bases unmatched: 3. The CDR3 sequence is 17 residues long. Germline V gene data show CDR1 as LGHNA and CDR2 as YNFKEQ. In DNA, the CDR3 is TGTGCCAGCAGCCAAGAAGGGACTAGCGGGAGCTCCGGGGAGCTGTTTTTT. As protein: CASSQEGTSGSSGELFF.

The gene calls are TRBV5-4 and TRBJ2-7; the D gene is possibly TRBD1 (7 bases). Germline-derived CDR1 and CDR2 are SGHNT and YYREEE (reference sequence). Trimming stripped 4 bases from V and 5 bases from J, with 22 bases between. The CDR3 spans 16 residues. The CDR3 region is CASSRVQGGRPDEQYF. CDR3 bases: TGTGCCAGCAGCCGCGTCCAGGGGGGCCGACCGGACGAGCAGTACTTC. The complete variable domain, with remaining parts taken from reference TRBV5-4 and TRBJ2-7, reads ETGVTQSPTHLIKTRGQQVTLRCSSQSGHNTVSWYQQALGQGPQFIFQYYREEENGRGNFPPRFSGLQFPNYSSELNVNALELDDSALYLCASSRVQGGRPDEQYFGPGTRLTVT.

The CDR3 DNA follows: TGTGCCTCAAACCGTGAGACAGGGGTAACCGGGGAGCTGTTTTTT. Protein sequence: CASNRETGVTGELFF. The chain joins TRBV7-9 to TRBJ2-2; 8 nucleotides line up with TRBD1. CDR1 is SEHNR and CDR2 is FQNEAQ in the germline V gene (reference sequence). Trimming cost V 11 bases and J 5 bases; bases outside gene matches: 13. The CDR3 sequence is 15 residues long.

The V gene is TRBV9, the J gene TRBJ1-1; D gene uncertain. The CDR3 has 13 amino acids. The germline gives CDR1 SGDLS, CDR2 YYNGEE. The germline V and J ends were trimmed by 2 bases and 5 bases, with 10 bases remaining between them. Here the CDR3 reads CASSVDSYTEAFF. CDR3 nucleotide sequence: TGTGCCAGCAGCGTCGACTCATATACTGAAGCTTTCTTT.

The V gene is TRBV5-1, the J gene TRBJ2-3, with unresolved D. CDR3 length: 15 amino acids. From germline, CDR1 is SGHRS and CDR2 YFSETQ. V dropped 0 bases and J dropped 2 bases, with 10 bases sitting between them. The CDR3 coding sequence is TGCGCCAGCAGCTTGGCCAAGCTAATCACAGATACGCAGTATTTT. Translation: CASSLAKLITDTQYF.

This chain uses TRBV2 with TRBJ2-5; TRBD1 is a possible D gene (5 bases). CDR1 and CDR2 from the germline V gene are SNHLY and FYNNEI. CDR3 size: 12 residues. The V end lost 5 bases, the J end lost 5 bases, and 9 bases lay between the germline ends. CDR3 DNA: TGTGCCAGCAGTCCAGGGTTGGAGACCCAGTACTTC. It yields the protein CASSPGLETQYF.

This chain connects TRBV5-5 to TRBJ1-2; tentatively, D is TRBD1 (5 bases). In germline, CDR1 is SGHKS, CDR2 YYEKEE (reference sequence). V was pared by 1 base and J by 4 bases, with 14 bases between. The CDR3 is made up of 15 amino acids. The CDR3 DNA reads TGTGCCAGCAGCTTGAGTGACAGCCCTGGCTATGGCTACACCTTC. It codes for CASSLSDSPGYGYTF.

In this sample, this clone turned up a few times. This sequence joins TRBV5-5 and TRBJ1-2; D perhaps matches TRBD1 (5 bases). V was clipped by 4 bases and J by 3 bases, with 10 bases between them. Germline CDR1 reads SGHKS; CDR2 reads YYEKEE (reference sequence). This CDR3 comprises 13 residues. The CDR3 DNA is TGTGCCAGCAGCCCACAGGATTACTATGGCTACACCTTC. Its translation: CASSPQDYYGYTF. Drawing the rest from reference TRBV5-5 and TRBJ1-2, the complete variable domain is DAGVTQSPTHLIKTRGQQVTLRCSPISGHKSVSWYQQVLGQGPQFIFQYYEKEERGRGNFPDRFSARQFPNYSSELNVNALLLGDSALYLCASSPQDYYGYTFGSGTRLTVV.

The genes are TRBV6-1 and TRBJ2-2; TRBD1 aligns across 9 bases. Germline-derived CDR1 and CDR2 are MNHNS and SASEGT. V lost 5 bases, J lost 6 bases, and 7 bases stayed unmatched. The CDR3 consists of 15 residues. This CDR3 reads CASSLPQGAPGELFF. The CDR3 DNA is TGTGCCAGCAGTTTACCACAGGGGGCGCCCGGGGAGCTGTTTTTT.

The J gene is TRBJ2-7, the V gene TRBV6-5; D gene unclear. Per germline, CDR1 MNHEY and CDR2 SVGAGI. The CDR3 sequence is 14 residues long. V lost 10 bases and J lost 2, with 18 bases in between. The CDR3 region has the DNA TGTGCCACCGTGGCAACTAATTCTCCCTACGAGCAGTACTTC. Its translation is CATVATNSPYEQYF.

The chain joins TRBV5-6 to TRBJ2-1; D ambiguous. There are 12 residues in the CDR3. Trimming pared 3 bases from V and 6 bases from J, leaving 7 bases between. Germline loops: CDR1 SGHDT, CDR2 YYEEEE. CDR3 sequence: CASSWQSNEQFF. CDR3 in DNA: TGTGCCAGCAGCTGGCAAAGCAATGAGCAGTTCTTC.

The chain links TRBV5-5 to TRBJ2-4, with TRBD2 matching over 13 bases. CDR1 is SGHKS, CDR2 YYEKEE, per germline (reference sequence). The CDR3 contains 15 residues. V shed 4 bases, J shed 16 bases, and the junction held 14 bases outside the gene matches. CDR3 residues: CASSLTGLAGAMEYF. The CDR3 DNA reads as TGTGCCAGCAGCCTCACTGGACTAGCGGGAGCCATGGAATACTTC. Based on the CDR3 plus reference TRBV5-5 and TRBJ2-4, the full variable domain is DAGVTQSPTHLIKTRGQQVTLRCSPISGHKSVSWYQQVLGQGPQFIFQYYEKEERGRGNFPDRFSARQFPNYSSELNVNALLLGDSALYLCASSLTGLAGAMEYFGAGTRLSVL.

In DNA, the CDR3 is TGTGCCAGTAGTATTAGTTCTCGGGACTTCAATCAGCCCCAGCATTTT. Translating gives CASSISSRDFNQPQHF. The J gene is TRBJ1-5, the V gene TRBV19, with D maybe TRBD1 (5 bases). This CDR3 comprises 16 residues. V lost 3 bases and J 3 bases, leaving 15 bases between the germline ends. Germline-derived CDR1 and CDR2 are LNHDA and SQIVND (reference sequence).